These T cell receptor beta chains were read from a single sample in a study of T cell responses to AZD1222 COVID-19 vaccine. Produced via immunoSEQ multiplex PCR; TCRdb's table is partial and in-frame only. The sample contains around 140,000 clones, roughly 92% of which appear only once. The source was peripheral blood, collected on day 0 of AZD1222 vaccination. The source is an adult in good health. The CDR3 runs from the conserved cysteine through the conserved F or W. Each record gives: CDR3 protein, J gene, V gene.

CASSNRQGYHEQYF,TRBJ2-7,TRBV5-1
CASSRGTGGKLFF,TRBJ1-4,TRBV6-5
CAWSVTSWETQYF,TRBJ2-5,TRBV30
CASSPRLAGSYEQYF,TRBJ2-7,TRBV18
CASSEAFF,TRBJ1-1,TRBV2
CAIRTEAAEAFF,TRBJ1-1,TRBV2
CASSLEPGANSPLHF,TRBJ1-6,TRBV11-2
CASSPGWGASNSPLHF,TRBJ1-6,TRBV27
CASSYGGGQNNQPQHF,TRBJ1-5,TRBV6-5
CATSDPSAGDPDTQYF,TRBJ2-3,TRBV24-1
CASSQWAARDSAGYTF,TRBJ1-2,TRBV3-1/TRBV3-2
CASSYGTDSYNEQFF,TRBJ2-1,TRBV6-5
CASSQEGEAGVTEAFF,TRBJ1-1,TRBV3-1/TRBV3-2
CASQTGSSYNSPLHF,TRBJ1-6,TRBV6-5
CASSQPKGRDYGYTF,TRBJ1-2,TRBV4-2
CASSLTRWETQYF,TRBJ2-5,TRBV12-3/TRBV12-4
CASSQEGAANYGYTF,TRBJ1-2,TRBV3-1/TRBV3-2
CASTPGGYTF,TRBJ1-2,TRBV9
CASSSPGSWETQYF,TRBJ2-5,TRBV5-4
CASSTGGNLYGYTF,TRBJ1-2,TRBV27
CASSRGQVAGQPQHF,TRBJ1-5,TRBV19
CASSPGIGPLGNEQFF,TRBJ2-1,TRBV5-1
CASGGLAGGPYEQYF,TRBJ2-7,TRBV2
CASSSTSPPSGRADTQYF,TRBJ2-3,TRBV7-2
CASSAKPNKGTEAFF,TRBJ1-1,TRBV28
CSVSDRADGYTF,TRBJ1-2,TRBV29-1
CASSFTARSDTQYF,TRBJ2-3,TRBV11-3
CASSFTSVSPNEQFF,TRBJ2-1,TRBV5-6
CASSYTAGPRQPLHF,TRBJ1-6,TRBV6-6
CASSLALGFSGRAHEQYF,TRBJ2-7,TRBV7-2
CASSDGGDSYNEQFF,TRBJ2-1,TRBV6-4
CASSVYRRTSYPGELFF,TRBJ2-2,TRBV28
CASSQFLAGTDTQYF,TRBJ2-3,TRBV3-1/TRBV3-2
CASSLRGGGTDTQYF,TRBJ2-3,TRBV7-9
CASSQVRQNTEAFF,TRBJ1-1,TRBV3-1/TRBV3-2
CASFNRDNGYTF,TRBJ1-2,TRBV27
CASRWASDYNEQFF,TRBJ2-1,TRBV6-5
CASAIGRRGVDTQYF,TRBJ2-3,TRBV12-5
CASSLVGSRVNEQFF,TRBJ2-1,TRBV5-1
CASSALYNEQFF,TRBJ2-1,TRBV9
CASSPTAETQYF,TRBJ2-5,TRBV6-2/TRBV6-3
CAWSTGPGTLGQPQHF,TRBJ1-5,TRBV30
CASSQSGRASDTQYF,TRBJ2-3,TRBV7-3
CASSHHVGNTEAFF,TRBJ1-1,TRBV7-9
CATSRAPLVADYEQYF,TRBJ2-7,TRBV15
CASSLNFPIAGGLIEQYF,TRBJ2-7,TRBV18
CASRTGGDSRGAYNEQFF,TRBJ2-1,TRBV19
CASSLDSNQPQHF,TRBJ1-5,TRBV5-1
CASTLDPTSTDTQYF,TRBJ2-3,TRBV5-4
CASSYGNRGRPGYTF,TRBJ1-2,TRBV6-2/TRBV6-3
CAWSAPMALQETQYF,TRBJ2-5,TRBV30
CARSLPCRGHQPQHF,TRBJ1-5,TRBV5-3
CAISEQAGTDAFF,TRBJ1-1,TRBV10-3
CASSALGGGYEQYF,TRBJ2-7,TRBV6-5
CASSYPGTVNTEAFF,TRBJ1-1,TRBV6-6
CASSLTSGSEQYF,TRBJ2-7,TRBV12-3/TRBV12-4
CASSEEPGVGNTIYF,TRBJ1-3,TRBV2